This TCR beta chain comes out of a study of cytomegalovirus exposure and HLA in healthy donors. Study-wide results and caveats: An observed cluster of highly shared sequence variants was recorded as a likely sequencing artifact. Later examination showed HLA-associated TCR beta chains had greater clonal expansion than equally common others.

Primers included in the PCR were 60 Vbeta and 13 Jbeta primers. Only in-frame clones appear in the TCRdb table, and some are missing; sequencing was by immunoSEQ multiplex PCR. Among under 200,000 clones listed, around three quarters were seen once. The CDR3 sequence is 16 residues long. V lost 2 bases, J lost 2 bases, and 9 bases stayed unmatched. The germline V gene has CDR1 MDHEN and CDR2 SYDVKM. As to this clone: What it binds is unknown.

The clonotype was recovered from a woman aged 25 to 39 in good health and CMV-seronegative. The specimen was PBMCs. This chain links TRBV28 with TRBJ2-7, with TRBD2 matching over 7 bases. The CDR3 sequence: CASSLGRAGIPYEQYF. The DNA for the CDR3 is TGTGCCAGCAGTTTAGGTCGAGCGGGGATCCCCTACGAGCAGTACTTC.